The 26 T cell receptor beta chains in this list originate from one sample, sequenced in a study of T cells in Graves' hyperthyroidism and ophthalmopathy (dated by TCRdb to 2018 to 2020). Library generation was performed with multiplex PCR. The listed sequencing device is Illumina HiSeq 2000. The TCR beta CDR3 regions were amplified from RNA transcripts. A first-round RT-PCR of the TCR CDR3 used the HTBI primer set with the Qiagen OneStep RT-PCR kit. TCRdb itself trimmed the public reads at Q25 with fastp, ran MiXCR and retained productive beta chains. CDR3 protein duplicates are merged, each entry listing the most common genes and DNA. The table for this sample lists a few hundred thousand distinct CDR3 sequences; roughly 25% of them were counted only once. 73% of the sample belongs to the ten largest clones. The sequencing sample was made of blood. These receptors were taken from a man in his fifties with Graves' hyperthyroidism.

The rearrangement links TRBV5-1 to TRBJ2-3; TRBD1 matches 10 bases. The CDR3 has 12 amino acids. The germline CDR1 and CDR2 sequences are SGHRS and YFSETQ. Losses at the gene ends were 0 bases for V and 11 bases for J; bases not matched to a gene: 0. The CDR3 is CASSLGTGGQYF. The CDR3 coding sequence is TGCGCCAGCAGCTTGGGGACAGGGGGGCAGTATTTT.

This clonotype was detected only a few times. The chain employs TRBV28 and TRBJ2-7; 7 bases map to TRBD1. The germline V gene has CDR1 MDHEN and CDR2 SYDVKM. The trim removed 6 bases at V and 5 bases at J, leaving 13 bases unmatched. CDR3 size: 15 residues. Written as DNA, the CDR3 is TGTGCCAGCAGCCCAGGACAGGCCGGGTCCCACGAGCAGTACTTC. Protein: CASSPGQAGSHEQYF.

The chain is built from TRBV3-1 and TRBJ2-7; D possibly matches TRBD1 or TRBD2 (6 bases each). This CDR3 spans 14 amino acids. V lost 3 bases, J lost 6 bases, and 15 bases lay in between. Germline lookup yields CDR1 LGHDT and CDR2 YNNKEL (reference sequence). CDR3 residues: CASSQNLGGGEQYF. The CDR3 coding sequence is TGTGCCAGCAGCCAGAACCTGGGGGGCGGCGAGCAGTACTTC.

The chain employs TRBV20-1 and TRBJ2-7; 8 bases are a match to TRBD2. After removal of 5 bases from V and 3 bases from J, the junction contained 3 bases not matched to a gene. Germline-derived CDR1 and CDR2 are DFQATT and SNEGSKA (reference sequence). This CDR3 spans 12 amino acids. The CDR3 here is CSAVTSGYEQYF. As DNA, the CDR3 is TGCAGTGCTGTCACTAGCGGCTACGAGCAGTACTTC.

The chain links TRBV9 to TRBJ2-2; 9 bases match TRBD1. Germline loops: CDR1 SGDLS, CDR2 YYNGEE. This CDR3 has 17 amino acids. Trimming took 3 bases from V and 6 from J; bases not matched to a gene: 12. The CDR3: CASSDRDRVGLAGELFF. The CDR3, as DNA: TGTGCCAGCAGCGACCGGGACAGGGTAGGGTTAGCCGGGGAGCTGTTTTTT.

This clonotype was seen only a few times. The V call is TRBV12-5, the J call TRBJ1-1, with a possible D match to TRBD1 (5 bases). The germline V gene has CDR1 LGHNT and CDR2 FRNRAP. The CDR3 loop spans 14 amino acids. V shed 0 bases and J shed 5 bases, with 10 bases lying between them. The CDR3 DNA is TGTGCTAGTGGTTTGGTCCTTGGGGGAACTGAAGCTTTCTTT. It translates to CASGLVLGGTEAFF.

A word on this clonotype: Relative to the germline gene, one junction end is altered; a read error may explain this. In DNA form, the CDR3 reads TGTGCCAGCAGCTTAAGTGGTTCTGGAGACACCATATATTTT. Translation gives CASSLSGSGDTIYF. The chain uses TRBV13 and TRBJ1-3; no definite D call. Germline V gene lookup returns CDR1 PRHDT and CDR2 FYEKMQ (reference sequence). The length of the CDR3 is 14 residues. Full variable domain (rest looked up from reference TRBV13 and TRBJ1-3): AAGVIQSPRHLIKEKRETATLKCYPIPRHDTVYWYQQGPGQDPQFLISFYEKMQSDKGSIPDRFSAQQFSDYHSELNMSSLELGDSALYFCASSLSGSGDTIYFGEGSWLTVV.

This clonotype has a count of ten or more. The V and J genes are TRBV11-1 and TRBJ2-2; 8 nucleotides agree with TRBD1. CDR3 length: 14 amino acids. V trimming: 5 bases; J trimming: 7 bases; junction bases outside the gene matches: 6. Per the germline V gene, CDR1 is SGHAT and CDR2 is FQDESV (reference sequence). In DNA, the CDR3 is TGTGCCAGCAGCCCGGACAGGGATAGCGGGGAGCTGTTTTTT. Translation gives CASSPDRDSGELFF.

This clonotype was seen at least ten times. The CDR3, as DNA: TGTGCCAGCAGCCCGGGGAGATACGAGCAGTACTTC. This translates into CASSPGRYEQYF. This rearrangement joins TRBV7-9 to TRBJ2-7, with a weak D call TRBD2 (5 bases). The V end lost 5 bases, the J end lost 4 bases, and 9 bases lay between the germline ends. The CDR3 is 12 amino acids. CDR1 and CDR2 (germline): SEHNR, FQNEAQ (reference sequence).

This clonotype was seen repeatedly, ten times or more. The chain carries TRBV12-3 or TRBV12-4 and TRBJ2-1; D is uncertain. Trimming cost V 10 bases and J 4 bases, with 14 bases left between them. The CDR3 has 13 amino acids. The CDR3: CATKRSRYNEQFF. In DNA form, the CDR3 reads TGTGCCACCAAACGCAGCCGGTACAATGAGCAGTTCTTC.

The J gene is TRBJ1-2, the V gene TRBV5-4, with 7 bases that match TRBD1. Germline CDR1 SGHNT, CDR2 YYREEE (reference sequence). The CDR3 has 15 residues. V lost 0 bases, J lost 8 bases, and 10 bases stayed unmatched. CDR3 residues: CASSLVRGRTGGYTF. CDR3 coding DNA: TGTGCCAGCAGCTTGGTGCGGGGACGGACAGGCGGCTACACCTTC. Full variable domain (missing parts from reference TRBV5-4 and TRBJ1-2): ETGVTQSPTHLIKTRGQQVTLRCSSQSGHNTVSWYQQALGQGPQFIFQYYREEENGRGNFPPRFSGLQFPNYSSELNVNALELDDSALYLCASSLVRGRTGGYTFGSGTRLTVV.

In its sample, this clonotype was seen many times. The V gene is TRBV11-2, the J gene TRBJ2-7; D gene ambiguous. CDR1 is SGHAT and CDR2 is FQNNGV in the germline V gene. The CDR3 spans 12 residues. The ends were cut back, 5 bases at V and 4 bases at J, with 9 bases in the middle. CDR3 DNA: TGTGCCAGCAGCCAAACTGGGTACGAGCAGTACTTC. The encoded protein is CASSQTGYEQYF.

This clonotype was seen a few times. The gene calls are TRBV28 and TRBJ2-3; 10 bases match TRBD2. Germline CDR1 is MDHEN and CDR2 is SYDVKM. The J segment lost 11 bases and the V segment lost 4 bases, leaving 12 bases of the junction unmatched. The CDR3 spans 15 residues. CDR3 coding DNA: TGTGCCAGCAGTTCGGGACTAGCGTCACCCTTGGGGCAGTATTTT. Translated: CASSSGLASPLGQYF. The full variable domain, rest sourced from reference TRBV28 and TRBJ2-3, is DVKVTQSSRYLVKRTGEKVFLECVQDMDHENMFWYRQDPGLGLRLIYFSYDVKMKEKGDIPEGYSVSREKKERFSLILESASTNQTSMYLCASSSGLASPLGQYFGPGTRLTVL.

The chain carries TRBV29-1 and TRBJ1-3; 7 bases agree with TRBD1. Germline CDR1 and CDR2: SQVTM and ANQGSEA. V was pared by 4 bases and J by 8 bases, with 8 bases of the junction left unmatched. The CDR3 has 13 residues. The CDR3, as DNA: TGCAGCGTTGTGGACAGGCCTTCTGACACCATATATTTT. This gives the protein CSVVDRPSDTIYF. Filled out from reference TRBV29-1 and TRBJ1-3, the complete variable domain reads SAVISQKPSRDICQRGTSLTIQCQVDSQVTMMFWYRQQPGQSLTLIATANQGSEATYESGFVIDKFPISRPNLTFSTLTVSNMSPEDSSIYLCSVVDRPSDTIYFGEGSWLTVV.

The CDR3 DNA is TGTGCCAGCAGTCATGGGACAGACGTGTACTTC. It specifies CASSHGTDVYF. The V call is TRBV12-3 or TRBV12-4, the J call TRBJ2-5; 7 bases are shared with TRBD1. This CDR3 is built from 11 residues. Germline trimming cut 5 bases from V and 13 bases from J; bases unmatched to any gene: 7.

This clonotype was counted only a few times. CDR3 in DNA: TGTGCCAGCAGCTTAACGGACAGGGGCTCACCCCTCCACTTT. Translation gives CASSLTDRGSPLHF. This chain links TRBV7-3 with TRBJ1-6; TRBD1 matches at 9 bases. Germline V lookup: CDR1 SGHTA, CDR2 FQGTGA. The V and J ends lost 0 bases and 10 bases, in that order; junction bases with no gene match: 1. This CDR3 comprises 14 residues.

The count of this clonotype is one. This sequence joins TRBV20-1 and TRBJ1-1, with a tentative D call TRBD1 (6 bases). V dropped 0 bases and J dropped 5 bases, with 10 bases sitting between them. Germline CDR1 is DFQATT and CDR2 is SNEGSKA (reference sequence). There are 13 residues in the CDR3. CDR3 sequence (DNA): TGCAGTGCTAGAGATACAGGGCAGACTGAAGCTTTCTTT. The encoded protein is CSARDTGQTEAFF.

J is TRBJ2-5 and V is TRBV5-1, with 8 bases identical to TRBD1. Looked up from germline, CDR1 is SGHRS and CDR2 is YFSETQ. The CDR3 covers 16 residues. With 0 bases clipped from V and 1 base from J, the junction kept 5 bases outside the gene matches. The CDR3 loop reads CASSLASGTGQETQYF. CDR3 nucleotide sequence: TGCGCCAGCAGCTTGGCCTCAGGGACAGGCCAAGAGACCCAGTACTTC.

This clonotype has just a few counts. One junction end disagrees with the germline gene, perhaps due to a read error. The chain combines TRBV19 with TRBJ2-2; D gene ambiguous. CDR1 and CDR2 from the germline V gene are LNHDA and SQIVND (reference sequence). This CDR3 is built from 15 residues. In nucleotides, the CDR3 is TGTGCAAGTAAACCGGGCAGCACGAACACCGGGGAGCTGTTTTTT. This encodes CASKPGSTNTGELFF.

The gene calls are TRBV11-2 and TRBJ2-3; 11 nucleotides match TRBD1. The CDR3 has 21 amino acids. V lost 4 bases and J lost 1; bases outside the gene matches: 19. CDR1 SGHAT and CDR2 FQNNGV come from the germline V gene. The CDR3 DNA reads as TGTGCCAGCAGCTCAGAGGTATGGACAGGGGGCCTCCGGGGTGGCACAGATACGCAGTATTTT. Translation: CASSSEVWTGGLRGGTDTQYF.

This clonotype was seen repeatedly, ten times or more. V usage is TRBV10-3 and J usage is TRBJ2-7; 10 nucleotides match TRBD1. Germline V gene data show CDR1 as ENHRY and CDR2 as SYGVKD. The length of the CDR3 is 14 residues. After removal of 6 bases from V and 6 bases from J, the junction contained 8 bases not matched to a gene. The CDR3: CAISEGTGAFEQYF. CDR3 nucleotide sequence: TGTGCCATCAGCGAGGGGACAGGGGCATTCGAGCAGTACTTC.

In this sample, this clonotype turned up many times. The chain links TRBV28 to TRBJ2-7; TRBD1 agrees at 9 bases. J lost 5 bases, V lost 6 bases, and 5 bases had no gene match. CDR1 and CDR2 from the germline V gene are MDHEN and SYDVKM. The CDR3 totals 13 residues. CDR3 nucleotides: TGTGCCAGCAGGTACAGGGGGCGTAACGAGCAGTACTTC. This encodes CASRYRGRNEQYF.

This clonotype was counted only a few times. The chain is built from TRBV2 and TRBJ1-2; tentative D call: TRBD1 (5 bases). Trimming removed 7 bases at V and 8 bases at J, with 20 bases between. The CDR3 has 14 amino acids. Germline values: CDR1 SNHLY, CDR2 FYNNEI. The CDR3 region has the DNA TGTGCCAGCACTCCCGGTGGGGGGGGGATAGGCTACACCTTC. Translation: CASTPGGGGIGYTF.

The rearrangement links TRBV7-8 to TRBJ2-1; tentatively, D is TRBD1 (6 bases). The CDR3 runs 14 residues. V was pared by 5 bases and J by 6 bases, with 14 bases between. Germline CDR1 is SGHVS and CDR2 is FQNEAQ. The CDR3 sequence is CASSPETGRNEQFF. In nucleotides, the CDR3 is TGTGCCAGCAGCCCAGAGACAGGTCGCAATGAGCAGTTCTTC.

This clonotype came up many times. The genes are TRBV3-1 and TRBJ2-7; D is undetermined. V was cut by 0 bases and J by 1 base, with 7 bases left in between. The germline V gene encodes CDR1 LGHDT and CDR2 YNNKEL (reference sequence). The CDR3 runs 14 residues. This CDR3 reads CASSQEKGSYEQYF. In DNA, the CDR3 is TGTGCCAGCAGCCAAGAGAAAGGGTCCTACGAGCAGTACTTC.

The chain has TRBV19 and TRBJ2-1, with 15 bases matching TRBD2. V was clipped by 9 bases and J by 8 bases; unmatched bases: 14. This CDR3 has 17 residues. CDR1 and CDR2 (germline): LNHDA, SQIVND (reference sequence). The CDR3 reads CARGLAGGIKRVDEQFF. The CDR3 nucleotides are TGTGCCAGAGGACTAGCGGGAGGGATTAAGAGGGTCGATGAGCAGTTCTTC. The complete variable domain, with remaining parts taken from reference TRBV19 and TRBJ2-1, reads DGGITQSPKYLFRKEGQNVTLSCEQNLNHDAMYWYRQDPGQGLRLIYYSQIVNDFQKGDIAEGYSVSREKKESFPLTVTSAQKNPTAFYLCARGLAGGIKRVDEQFFGPGTRLTVL.